What follows is one T cell receptor beta chain and its context. This clone was seen just once. The specificity of this receptor is unknown. Base quality data are lacking; no much larger clone is found one base away. Library generation was performed with the immunoSEQ multiplex PCR assay. A mixture of 60 forward primers for TCR Vbeta segments and 13 reverse primers for TCR Jbeta segments was used in the multiplex PCR. The CDR3 region of rearranged TCR beta genes was amplified from genomic DNA with a multiplex PCR assay. The amplified TCR beta libraries were sequenced on the Illumina HiSeq System as 87-base-pair reads. As for how the authors treated the data: In a later analysis, tens of millions of unique TCR beta chains were counted across the approximately 640 repertoires, and approximately 11 million of these chains were shared by at least two donors. Raw reads were error-corrected and collapsed into unique sequences with a nearest-neighbor algorithm that merged closely related sequences to remove PCR and sequencing errors. Alignment of CDR3 sequences to IMGT reference sequences was used to assign V, D and J gene segments. For a sequence to be retained, at least a six-nucleotide match to both a V gene segment and a J gene segment was required. A rearrangement was called productive if the CDR3 had no stop codons and remained in frame with V and J, and every other rearrangement was called non-productive. Following IMGT convention, CDR3 was defined as the stretch from the second conserved V-encoded cysteine to the conserved J-encoded phenylalanine. In an earlier analysis of some 550 of the donors, sequences lacking an unambiguous match to a single V gene segment were excluded. An earlier analysis of several hundred of the donors classified V segments as functional when productive rearrangements were above 56.7% and as segregating when the standard deviation between donors was above 5%. To diagnose cytomegalovirus status from the catalog of TCR beta chain sequences, a statistical classification framework was built. In a later analysis, V and J genes were assigned by comparing TCR nucleotide sequences against IMGT/GENE-DB human TR gene sequences. The TCRdist pipeline was used in a later analysis to assign CDR3 sequences and most-parsimonious VDJ recombination scenarios. A later analysis defined each TCR beta chain by its CDR3 amino acid sequence plus V-gene family, and excluded reads lacking a unique V-gene family. To address suspected cross-contamination and a sequencing artifact, a later analysis removed several hundred highly shared, low-generation-probability nucleotide sequences. In a later analysis, a clonal expansion index for each public chain was calculated from normalized within-repertoire ranks of inferred template counts. Generation probabilities in a later analysis came from a VDJ recombination model fitted to out-of-frame rearrangements, and those results were checked against IGoR. A later analysis scored TCR-TCR, TCR-HLA and TCR-CMV co-occurrence with hypergeometric tests, applying a repertoire-size bias correction to TCR pairs. False discovery rates were estimated in a later analysis by permuting HLA or CMV assignments 20 times. In a later analysis, co-occurring TCRs were grouped using DBSCAN, and TCRdist sequence similarity was added for clustering within HLA-allele-positive subsets. Repertoires with fewer than 30,000 or more than 120,000 public chains, plus five repertoires with anomalous nucleotide sharing, were excluded from co-occurrence clustering. The clones in this table, taken by TCRdb from immuneACCESS, are in-frame only. Not every clone is retained; where verified, under half of the shortfall comes from an unresolved V gene, and the cause of the rest is unknown. V and J calls and clone size are copied from that table; D and trimming were computed from the DNA. This sample comprises approximately 100,000 clones, more than 65% of them detected only once. The top ten clones comprise about a tenth of the sample.

This specimen comes from a study of cytomegalovirus exposure and HLA in healthy donors (dated by TCRdb to 2016 to 2017). About the study as a whole: An earlier analysis of roughly 500 of the donors reported 276 Gb of sequence data and some 110 million unique TCR beta sequences obtained from about 179 million T cells. An early release that covered about 640 HLA-typed donors contained approximately 300 gigabases of sequencing data and some 87 million unique TCR sequences. Of the roughly 420 genotyped donors, 70% to 90% were placed in the genetic ancestry cluster associated with self-reported Caucasian donors. The study aimed to test whether cataloging public T cell receptors could reveal signatures of past pathogen exposure. The T cell repertoires of 666 subjects were profiled by immunosequencing and related to cytomegalovirus serostatus. Along with the approximately 600-subject first cohort, a separate validation cohort of approximately 110 different subjects was used. High-throughput TCR immunosequencing, statistical association of individual TCRs with disease status, and machine learning were combined to predict cytomegalovirus infection status. To study patterns of TCR occurrence, a later analysis re-analyzed previously published TCR beta repertoires from around 700 donors and added high-resolution HLA genotyping. Rather than using new phenotypic data, the later analysis identified candidate immune exposures from TCR beta sequences and from how often those sequences occurred across donors. An earlier analysis of about 620 of the donors applied high-throughput TCR beta sequencing to assess whether each TCR beta V gene segment acted as functional or pseudogenic. Donor age, sex, ethnicity and CMV serostatus were collected together with the repertoire data. A later genetic analysis used genome-wide SNP genotypes for about three fifths of the 666 donors, treating that subset as a discovery cohort. Every discovery cohort repertoire had been produced on one sequencing platform. Class I and class II HLA loci were covered by the typing at four-digit resolution. The number of donors typed differed by locus, with about 629-640 for A, B, C, DRB1 and DQB1, 522 for DQA1, about 610 for DPA1, and 472 for DPB1. About 5 DR-DQ haplotypes were handled as single units for association and clustering, since linkage in the cohort was strong. Across approximately 420 genotyped donors of the cohort, an average of about 240,000 unique TCR beta nucleotide sequences per donor were sequenced, and roughly 18% of those sequences were non-productive.

The cohort was made up of approximately 670 healthy bone marrow donors. At the time of sampling, every cohort member was nominally healthy, though immune exposures that went unrecorded were likely present. The donor tested CMV seropositive, placing the donor among the roughly 270 seropositive members of the cohort. Every donor gave a peripheral blood sample, and the peripheral blood mononuclear cells from that sample were used for TCR beta sequencing. Genomic DNA was extracted from the blood cell samples with the Qiagen DNeasy Blood Extraction Kit. In the germline V gene, CDR1 corresponds to SGHRS and CDR2 to YFSETQ. CDR3 length: 15 amino acids, cysteine to phenylalanine. Just CDR3 DNA is preserved here, 45 bases in frame from base 1. After removal of 2 bases from V and 3 bases from J, the junction retains 5 bases not matched to a gene. On the study overall, not on this receptor specifically: Correlated functional status among segregating V segments might reflect linkage disequilibrium, but an unknown experimental factor could not be ruled out. Because some donors lacked HLA typing at each locus, the association tests relied only on the typed subset. In a later analysis, most CMV-associated TCR beta chains were found to appear HLA-restricted, with HLA associations seemingly driven largely by CMV exposure. A later genetic analysis associated a missense DCLRE1C variant with V-gene and J-gene trimming of TCR beta chains, and an independent cohort replicated the association. In the study, around 160 TCR beta chains were listed as associated with cytomegalovirus. The only immune exposure information available for the cohort was CMV serostatus. Some IMGT-functional V segments, including TRBV6-2 and TRBV6-3, could not be told apart with the 87-base-pair reads, so those segments were excluded. In a later analysis, about 16,000 TCR beta sequences were associated with specific HLA alleles at a false discovery rate of 0.05. A later analysis found that HLA-associated TCR beta chains were more clonally expanded and had lower generation probabilities than equally common non-associated chains. A cluster of highly shared sequence variants was judged likely to be a technical artifact of the sequencing pipeline. A further reported finding was that TCR beta sequences accurately predicted the HLA-A and HLA-B alleles for most subjects in the first cohort. According to the authors, the approach could potentially be generalized to other disease states and immunological phenotypes. Roughly uniform sequencing depth across donors was assumed in presence/absence analyses, although this assumption may not hold. A later analysis reported that several top co-occurrence clusters appeared linked to parvovirus B19, influenza, CMV and Epstein-Barr virus. The cohort was sequenced for TCR beta chains only, and without alpha or paired-chain data the features that could be detected were limited. A later genetic analysis reported fewer N-insertions in productive TCRs among donors in an Asian-associated ancestry cluster than the roughly 700-donor mean. According to a later analysis, TCR association rates differed among HLA loci, with DRB1 alleles showing the most associated TCRs and HLA-C alleles showing the fewest. Strong co-occurrence of HLA alleles, especially DR and DQ, made assigning TCR associations to individual alleles difficult. A few of the identified cytomegalovirus-associated TCR beta chains were confirmed in vitro to be specific for cytomegalovirus antigens. Most TCR sequences were seen in very few donors, while some public TCRs were found in many individuals. About 17 rarely observed V segments, including chromosome 9 orphons, were excluded from the earlier analysis of several hundred of the donors because counts were too low. An earlier analysis of 450 to 750 of the donors showed that most TCR beta V segments appeared in productive rearrangements either about 87% or about 30% of the time, which broadly matched IMGT annotations. The classifier was reported to diagnose cytomegalovirus status with high specificity and sensitivity in both the original cohort and the validation cohort.

Sequenced input: PBMCs. This clonotype originated in a woman younger than 35 in good health and CMV-seropositive. This receptor chain uses TRBV5-1 and TRBJ1-1; TRBD1 matches 9 bases in the middle. The nucleotides read TGCGCCAGCAGCTTTACAGGGGGCTTCGACACTGAAGCTTTCTTT. Translated, this gives CASSFTGGFDTEAFF.